The 26 T cell receptor beta chains given below trace back to one sample, sequenced in a study of blood T cell repertoires in COVID-19. Only in-frame clones appear in the TCRdb table, and some are missing; sequencing was by immunoSEQ multiplex PCR. The sample lists around 190,000 clones, 70% to 90% seen once, with around 20% in the top ten. The sequenced sample consisted of peripheral blood. The receptors here all came from a man between 65 and 85 years old with active or convalescent COVID-19.

The chain uses TRBV4-1 and TRBJ1-1; D is perhaps TRBD1 (6 bases). Germline V gene lookup returns CDR1 MGHRA and CDR2 YSYEKL. Trimming pared 1 base from V and 1 base from J, leaving 10 bases between. The CDR3 is 15 residues long. The DNA of the CDR3 is TGCGCCAGCAGCCAAGCAGGGGTAAGGAACACTGAAGCTTTCTTT. Its translation is CASSQAGVRNTEAFF.

The chain recombines TRBV28 with TRBJ2-1; the D gene is possibly TRBD2 (5 bases). V was cut by 5 bases and J by 6 bases, with 11 bases left in between. The CDR3 contains 13 residues. The germline gives CDR1 MDHEN, CDR2 SYDVKM. The CDR3 loop is CASSALAGNEQFF. The CDR3 DNA reads TGTGCCAGCAGTGCGCTAGCTGGCAATGAGCAGTTCTTC.

The J gene is TRBJ1-1, the V gene TRBV29-1; 8 bases are shared with TRBD1. Trimming removed 7 bases from V and 5 bases from J; junction bases left unmatched: 9. From germline, CDR1 is SQVTM and CDR2 ANQGSEA. This CDR3 has 13 residues. CDR3 DNA: TGCAGCGCTCGTACAGGGGGAGTAACTGAAGCTTTCTTT. Residues: CSARTGGVTEAFF.

This clone was picked up a small number of times. V gene TRBV5-4 combines with J gene TRBJ1-2, with D possibly TRBD1 on 6 matching bases. Germline CDR1 SGHNT, CDR2 YYREEE (reference sequence). The CDR3 has 15 amino acids. Trimming stripped 2 bases from V and 5 bases from J, with 16 bases between. The CDR3 loop reads CASSLDRTTNYGYTF. CDR3 DNA sequence: TGTGCCAGCAGCTTAGACAGGACCACCAATTATGGCTACACCTTC.

This clone was picked up a small number of times. The J gene is TRBJ2-3, the V gene TRBV24-1; weak D call: TRBD1 (6 bases). The germline V gene has CDR1 KGHDR and CDR2 SFDVKD. Trimming shortened V by 3 bases and J by 2 bases, and 11 bases separated the two germline ends. CDR3 size: 15 residues. CDR3 coding DNA: TGTGCCACCAGTGATATCACAGGGCCCACAGATACGCAGTATTTT. Its protein product is CATSDITGPTDTQYF.

This clone was observed a single time. The CDR3 is CASRTGQSTGELFF. As DNA, the CDR3 is TGTGCCAGCAGGACAGGGCAGAGCACCGGGGAGCTGTTTTTT. The chain employs TRBV6-5 and TRBJ2-2, with 7 nucleotides matching TRBD1. The CDR3 contains 14 residues. The V gene's germline CDR1 is MNHEY and CDR2 SVGAGI. Trimming took 6 bases from V and 4 from J; bases not matched to a gene: 5.

V is TRBV20-1 and J is TRBJ2-3; 7 nucleotides agree with TRBD1. The V segment lost 3 bases and the J segment 0 bases; nucleotides outside the gene matches: 3. In germline, CDR1 is DFQATT, CDR2 SNEGSKA (reference sequence). There are 14 residues in the CDR3. For the CDR3, the DNA is TGCAGTGCTAGTTTACAGGGGAGCACAGATACGCAGTATTTT. It encodes CSASLQGSTDTQYF.

The chain employs TRBV7-2 and TRBJ2-3; TRBD2 matches 8 bases. Germline loops: CDR1 SGHTA, CDR2 FQGNSA. This CDR3 comprises 17 residues. The trim removed 1 base at V and 3 bases at J, leaving 9 bases unmatched. The CDR3 loop is CASSLVGSGSVTDTQYF. The CDR3 bases are TGTGCCAGCAGCTTAGTCGGCAGCGGGAGCGTTACAGATACGCAGTATTTT.

The chain has TRBV7-8 and TRBJ2-5, with D unresolved. This CDR3 comprises 12 residues. Trimming stripped 3 bases from V and 7 bases from J, with 9 bases between. CDR1 is SGHVS and CDR2 is FQNEAQ in the germline V gene. In DNA, the CDR3 is TGTGCCAGCAGCTTCTTGAGTGGGACCCAGTACTTC. Translated, it gives CASSFLSGTQYF.

The V call is TRBV7-2, the J call TRBJ1-6, with 8 bases that match TRBD1. The CDR3 extends over 19 amino acids. Germline values: CDR1 SGHTA, CDR2 FQGNSA. J was trimmed by 5 bases and V by 1 base; bases with no gene match: 13. The CDR3 sequence is CASSLVMLGQVANNSPLHF. The CDR3 DNA reads as TGTGCCAGCAGCTTAGTAATGTTGGGACAGGTGGCAAATAATTCACCCCTCCACTTT. Variable domain in full (rest from reference TRBV7-2 and TRBJ1-6): GAGVSQSPSNKVTEKGKDVELRCDPISGHTALYWYRQSLGQGLEFLIYFQGNSAPDKSGLPSDRFSAERTGGSVSTLTIQRTQQEDSAVYLCASSLVMLGQVANNSPLHFGNGTRLTVT.

V and J are TRBV2 and TRBJ1-1; D is uncertain. V gave up 6 bases and J gave up 0 bases, with 11 bases separating them. The germline V gene encodes CDR1 SNHLY and CDR2 FYNNEI. The CDR3 extends over 14 amino acids. The CDR3: CASSQTHMNTEAFF. The CDR3 DNA sequence: TGTGCCAGCAGCCAGACTCACATGAACACTGAAGCTTTCTTT.

This chain links TRBV28 with TRBJ1-2; no clear D. Trimming removed 2 bases at V and 3 bases at J, with 13 bases between. From germline, CDR1 is MDHEN and CDR2 SYDVKM. The CDR3 contains 15 residues. The CDR3 sequence: CASSLGGRRYYGYTF. The CDR3 DNA reads TGTGCCAGCAGTTTAGGAGGGAGGCGTTACTATGGCTACACCTTC.

The chain couples TRBV27 to TRBJ1-2; 9 positions agree with TRBD1. V shed 6 bases and J 5 bases; nucleotides not matched to a gene: 7. CDR1 and CDR2 (germline): MNHEY, SMNVEV (reference sequence). CDR3 size: 14 residues. The CDR3 sequence is CASRGDRVGYGYTF. The CDR3 nucleotides read TGTGCCAGCAGGGGGGACAGGGTGGGTTATGGCTACACCTTC.

The CDR3, as DNA: TGTGCCAGTAGTATGCTGGTTCGGGGGACAGGGTCCAGGTCTCAGCCCCAGCATTTT. It codes for CASSMLVRGTGSRSQPQHF. The rearrangement joins TRBV19 to TRBJ1-5; 9 nucleotides line up with TRBD1. This CDR3 contains 19 residues. CDR1 is LNHDA and CDR2 is SQIVND in the germline V gene (reference sequence). With V trimmed by 3 bases and J by 6 bases, 18 bases remained unmatched.

The chain recombines TRBV6-5 with TRBJ2-2; TRBD1 is a possible D gene (7 bases). The V gene lost 7 bases and the J gene lost 3 bases, with 15 bases spanning the gap. Per the germline V gene, CDR1 is MNHEY and CDR2 is SVGAGI. The CDR3 totals 15 residues. Written as DNA, the CDR3 is TGTGCCAGCATCAGGGGGGACGGCTACACCGGGGAGCTGTTTTTT. Translation: CASIRGDGYTGELFF.

This chain joins TRBV4-3 and TRBJ1-2, with a weak D call TRBD1 (5 bases). The V gene lost 0 bases and the J gene lost 3 bases, with 14 bases spanning the gap. This CDR3 has 16 amino acids. Looked up from germline, CDR1 is LGHNA and CDR2 is YSLEER. The CDR3 spells CASSQEWQGRDYGYTF. CDR3 sequence (DNA): TGCGCCAGCAGCCAAGAGTGGCAGGGTCGGGACTATGGCTACACCTTC.

The chain joins TRBV23-1 to TRBJ2-5, with D possibly TRBD1 on 5 matching bases. TRBV23-1 is an open reading frame whose function is uncertain. Trimming cost V 4 bases and J 3 bases, with 15 bases left between them. There are 15 residues in the CDR3. Here the CDR3 DNA reads TGCGCCAGCAGTCCCCTAGACAGATCCGAAGAGACCCAGTACTTC. Translating it yields CASSPLDRSEETQYF.

This chain uses TRBV28 with TRBJ1-2; 8 bases match TRBD1. Germline-derived CDR1 and CDR2 are MDHEN and SYDVKM. This CDR3 spans 15 amino acids. The ends lost 4 bases at V and 5 bases at J; junction bases unmatched: 9. The CDR3 region is CASSSNDRGRYGYTF. The CDR3 DNA reads as TGTGCCAGCAGTTCGAACGACAGGGGCCGTTATGGCTACACCTTC.

This chain joins TRBV27 and TRBJ1-1; no clear D gene. The germline V and J ends were trimmed by 8 bases and 1 base, with 11 bases remaining between them. The CDR3 runs to 13 residues. The germline CDR1 and CDR2 sequences are MNHEY and SMNVEV (reference sequence). CDR3 sequence reads: CASFPAGNTEAFF. The CDR3 region has the DNA TGTGCCAGCTTCCCGGCGGGGAACACTGAAGCTTTCTTT.

V is TRBV9 and J is TRBJ1-5; a possible D gene is TRBD1 (6 bases). V was pared by 0 bases and J by 1 base, with 8 bases between. The CDR3 is made up of 15 amino acids. Germline lookup yields CDR1 SGDLS and CDR2 YYNGEE. CDR3 sequence: CASSVGRGSNQPQHF. The CDR3 DNA follows: TGTGCCAGCAGCGTAGGCAGGGGCAGCAATCAGCCCCAGCATTTT.

The chain couples TRBV18 to TRBJ2-1, with D perhaps matching TRBD2 (5 bases). V was cut by 1 base and J by 9 bases, with 10 bases left in between. In germline, CDR1 is KGHSH, CDR2 LQKENI. There are 13 residues in the CDR3. In nucleotides, the CDR3 is TGTGCCAGCTCACCACTCGAGGCGGGTGAGCAGTTCTTC. This gives the protein CASSPLEAGEQFF.

The chain has TRBV4-2 and TRBJ1-1, with D possibly TRBD1 on 6 matching bases. This CDR3 comprises 15 residues. V was trimmed by 0 bases and J by 7 bases, leaving 15 bases between them. Looked up from germline, CDR1 is LGHNA and CDR2 is YNFKEQ. This CDR3 reads CASSQDRHPGVEAFF. The CDR3 DNA follows: TGTGCCAGCAGCCAAGATCGGCACCCAGGGGTTGAAGCTTTCTTT.

This chain uses TRBV5-1 with TRBJ1-5; unclear D gene. This CDR3 is built from 15 residues. Germline V CDR1 and CDR2: SGHRS, YFSETQ. Trimming took off 0 bases at V and 0 bases at J, with 7 bases between the two ends. CDR3 nucleotide sequence: TGCGCCAGCAGCTTGGGCGGTAATAGCAATCAGCCCCAGCATTTT. Amino acids: CASSLGGNSNQPQHF.

The V gene is TRBV5-4, the J gene TRBJ1-2; D is unresolved. The CDR3 totals 15 residues. With 2 bases removed from V and 4 bases from J, the gap between germline ends came to 15 bases. Germline CDR1 and CDR2: SGHNT and YYREEE (reference sequence). CDR3 sequence: CASSLEQPRLYGYTF. In DNA form, the CDR3 reads TGTGCCAGCAGCTTAGAGCAACCTCGTCTCTATGGCTACACCTTC. Using reference TRBV5-4 and TRBJ1-2 for the parts outside the CDR3, the full variable domain is ETGVTQSPTHLIKTRGQQVTLRCSSQSGHNTVSWYQQALGQGPQFIFQYYREEENGRGNFPPRFSGLQFPNYSSELNVNALELDDSALYLCASSLEQPRLYGYTFGSGTRLTVV.

This chain connects TRBV18 to TRBJ1-2, with a weak D call TRBD1 (5 bases). V shed 5 bases and J shed 2 bases, with 18 bases lying between them. Per the germline V gene, CDR1 is KGHSH and CDR2 is LQKENI. The CDR3 totals 16 residues. CDR3 residues: CASSKLSDGQNYGYTF. In DNA form, the CDR3 reads TGTGCCAGCTCAAAATTATCGGACGGACAAAACTATGGCTACACCTTC.

This chain uses TRBV7-3 with TRBJ2-1; 7 bases fit TRBD1. This CDR3 is built from 15 residues. Germline CDR1 SGHTA, CDR2 FQGTGA. V shed 5 bases, J shed 2 bases, and the junction held 6 bases outside the gene matches. CDR3 DNA: TGTGCCAGCAGCCCGACAGGGCCTCCCTACAATGAGCAGTTCTTC. This gives the protein CASSPTGPPYNEQFF.